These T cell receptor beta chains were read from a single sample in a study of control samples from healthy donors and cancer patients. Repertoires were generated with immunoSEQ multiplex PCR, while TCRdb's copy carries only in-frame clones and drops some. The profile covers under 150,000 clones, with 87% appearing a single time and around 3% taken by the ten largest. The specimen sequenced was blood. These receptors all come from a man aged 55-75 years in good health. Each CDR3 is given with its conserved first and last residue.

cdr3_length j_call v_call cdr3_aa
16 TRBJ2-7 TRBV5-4 CASSLGAGQSSYEQYF
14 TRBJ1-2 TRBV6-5 CASMSDRGNYGYTF
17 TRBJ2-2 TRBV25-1 CASSELGGISNTGELFF
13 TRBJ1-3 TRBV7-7 CASSSRMGNTIYF
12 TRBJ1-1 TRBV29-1 CSVQVGAAEAFF
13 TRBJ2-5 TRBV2 CASSLAGKETQYF
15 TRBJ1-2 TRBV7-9 CASSRGGGTEGGYTF
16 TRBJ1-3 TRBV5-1 CASSPRQGNAGNTIYF
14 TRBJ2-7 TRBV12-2 CASRLLGTDYEQYF
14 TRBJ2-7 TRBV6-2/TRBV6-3 CASSYAGLSYEQYF
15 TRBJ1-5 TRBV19 CASSLSGRNNQPQHF
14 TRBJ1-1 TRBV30 CAWSEIGGSTEAFF
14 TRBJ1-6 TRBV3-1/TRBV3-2 CASSLTGSNSPLHF
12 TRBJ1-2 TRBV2 CASSVTGGGYTF
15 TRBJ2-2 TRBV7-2 CASSLWTGGIGELFF
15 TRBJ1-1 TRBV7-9 CASSPGRALNTEAFF
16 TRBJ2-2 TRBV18 CASSITETANTGELFF
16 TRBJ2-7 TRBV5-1 CASSPQLSGGSYEQYF
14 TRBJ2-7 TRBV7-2 CASSPRTGGNEQYF
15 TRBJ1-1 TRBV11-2 CASSYQPIPNTEAFF
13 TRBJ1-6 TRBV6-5 CAEGDRGLSPLHF
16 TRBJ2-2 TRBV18 CASSLTGRQDTGELFF
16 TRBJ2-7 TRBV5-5 CASSIGSGTVSYEQYF
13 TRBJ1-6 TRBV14 CASSLTAGSPLHF